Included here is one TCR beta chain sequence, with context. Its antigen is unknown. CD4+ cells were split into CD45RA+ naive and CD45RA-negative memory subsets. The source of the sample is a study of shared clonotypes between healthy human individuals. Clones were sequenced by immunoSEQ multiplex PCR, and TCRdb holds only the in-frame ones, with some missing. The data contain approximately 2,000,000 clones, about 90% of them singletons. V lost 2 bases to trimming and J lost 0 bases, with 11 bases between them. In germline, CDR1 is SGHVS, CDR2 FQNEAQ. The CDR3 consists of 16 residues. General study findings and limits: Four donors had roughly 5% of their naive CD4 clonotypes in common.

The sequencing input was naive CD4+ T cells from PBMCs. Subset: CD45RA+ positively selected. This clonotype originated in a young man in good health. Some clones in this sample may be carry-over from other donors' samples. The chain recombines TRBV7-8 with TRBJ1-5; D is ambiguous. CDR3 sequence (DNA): TGTGCCAGCAGCTTATTCCAGAGAAATAGCAATCAGCCCCAGCATTTT. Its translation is CASSLFQRNSNQPQHF.